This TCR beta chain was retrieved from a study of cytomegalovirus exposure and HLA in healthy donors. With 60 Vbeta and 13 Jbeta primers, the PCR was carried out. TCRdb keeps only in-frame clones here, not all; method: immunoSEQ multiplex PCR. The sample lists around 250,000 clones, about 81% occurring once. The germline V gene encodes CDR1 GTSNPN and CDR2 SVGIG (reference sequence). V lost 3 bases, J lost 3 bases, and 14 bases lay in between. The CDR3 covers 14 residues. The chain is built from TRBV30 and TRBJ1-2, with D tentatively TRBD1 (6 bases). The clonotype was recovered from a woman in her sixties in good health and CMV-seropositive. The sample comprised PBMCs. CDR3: CAWSMGGAYYGYTF. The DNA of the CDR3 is TGTGCCTGGAGCATGGGGGGGGCATACTATGGCTACACCTTC.